Below are 26 T cell receptor beta chains sequenced from a single sample in a study of response to subunit inactivated influenza vaccine. In TCRdb, the RT-PCR reads were re-called with MiXCR into one record per CDR3 protein. Among just under 550,000 distinct CDR3 sequences listed, roughly 23% were seen once. The same specimen was also included in a second study, on T cells expressing NK-cell markers. Per that paper: With UMIs, 5'RACE template switching was used to make TCR beta cDNA.

The material was CD4+ T cells sorted from PBMCs, obtained 11 to 12 days after vaccination. These receptors all stem from a man aged 45-60 years who received an inactivated influenza vaccine.

The gene calls are TRBV7-2 and TRBJ1-6; 7 bases line up with TRBD1. J was trimmed by 9 bases and V by 5 bases; bases with no gene match: 10. Germline lookup yields CDR1 SGHTA and CDR2 FQGNSA. This CDR3 spans 15 amino acids. The CDR3 DNA reads as TGTGCCAGCAGCAAAAAGGAGGGGGCGGGTTCACCCCTCCACTTT. Amino acid sequence: CASSKKEGAGSPLHF.

This clonotype was seen a few times. The chain couples TRBV29-1 to TRBJ2-3, with unresolved D. CDR1 is SQVTM, CDR2 ANQGSEA, per germline. The germline V and J ends were trimmed by 4 bases and 6 bases, with 11 bases remaining between them. The CDR3 is made up of 12 amino acids. CDR3 region: CSVVLMLDTQYF. The CDR3 bases are TGCAGCGTTGTCTTAATGCTGGATACGCAGTATTTT.

The chain has TRBV7-6 and TRBJ2-7, with 9 nucleotides matching TRBD2. Unmatched junction bases numbered 8, after V lost 5 bases and J lost 3 bases. CDR3 length: 15 residues. Germline V gives CDR1 SGHVS, CDR2 FNYEAQ. The CDR3 coding sequence is TGTGCCAGCAGCCCTCTAGCGGGAACTCACTACGAGCAGTACTTC. Its translation is CASSPLAGTHYEQYF. The entire variable domain, with the rest obtained from reference TRBV7-6 and TRBJ2-7, is as follows: GAGVSQSPRYKVTKRGQDVALRCDPISGHVSLYWYRQALGQGPEFLTYFNYEAQQDKSGLPNDRFSAERPEGSISTLTIQRTEQRDSAMYRCASSPLAGTHYEQYFGPGTRLTVT.

The chain uses TRBV7-9 and TRBJ2-1, with a possible D match to TRBD1 (5 bases). V was shortened by 7 bases and J by 8 bases, with 12 bases between the two germline ends. There are 12 residues in the CDR3. Per the germline V gene, CDR1 is SEHNR and CDR2 is FQNEAQ (reference sequence). The CDR3: CASKDSRYEQFF. DNA for the CDR3: TGTGCCAGCAAAGACAGCCGCTATGAGCAGTTCTTC.

This clonotype appeared a few times. V gene TRBV20-1 combines with J gene TRBJ2-3; 11 bases fit TRBD2. Germline loops: CDR1 DFQATT, CDR2 SNEGSKA (reference sequence). V lost 3 bases, J lost 5 bases, and 10 bases stayed unmatched. This CDR3 has 16 amino acids. CDR3 in amino acids: CSASWGPGTSGDTQYF. DNA of the CDR3: TGCAGTGCTAGTTGGGGACCCGGGACTAGCGGAGATACGCAGTATTTT.

This clonotype was seen a few times. The CDR3 DNA follows: TGTGCCAGCAGTTACCCGGGGACTAGCGACGACGAGCAGTACTTC. Encoded protein: CASSYPGTSDDEQYF. This chain joins TRBV6-5 and TRBJ2-7, with TRBD2 matching 10 bases. V dropped 2 bases and J dropped 5; count of bases not matched to a gene: 6. The CDR3 extends over 15 amino acids. Germline V gene data show CDR1 as MNHEY and CDR2 as SVGAGI.

The chain couples TRBV18 to TRBJ2-5, with D possibly called TRBD1 or TRBD2 (5 bases each). This CDR3 has 13 residues. Germline V CDR1 and CDR2: KGHSH, LQKENI. Trimming removed 8 bases from V and 5 bases from J, with 15 bases in between. The CDR3 here is CASVPGPTETQYF. DNA of the CDR3: TGTGCCAGCGTCCCGGGACCGACGGAGACCCAGTACTTC.

This clonotype was observed a handful of times. The J gene is TRBJ2-3, the V gene TRBV29-1; D is uncertain. CDR3 length: 15 amino acids. Trimming left V 2 bases short and J 2 bases short, with 14 bases between. Germline V lookup: CDR1 SQVTM, CDR2 ANQGSEA. CDR3: CSVEPHHSLTDTQYF. The CDR3 nucleotides read TGCAGCGTTGAACCCCATCACTCCCTCACAGATACGCAGTATTTT.

This chain links TRBV12-3 or TRBV12-4 with TRBJ2-1, with 14 nucleotides matching TRBD2. This CDR3 has 16 residues. The ends lost 6 bases at V and 1 base at J; junction bases unmatched: 2. DNA for the CDR3: TGTGCCAGCAGGGGACTAGCGGGAGCTTCCTACAATGAGCAGTTCTTC. Its protein is CASRGLAGASYNEQFF.

A few counts support this clonotype. The chain carries TRBV18 and TRBJ1-6; a weak D match, TRBD1 (6 bases). Trimming pared 5 bases from V and 9 bases from J, leaving 14 bases between. The germline V gene encodes CDR1 KGHSH and CDR2 LQKENI. This CDR3 is 14 amino acids long. The CDR3, as DNA: TGTGCCAGCTCATCTCGACAGGCCATTTCACCCCTCCACTTT. Encoded protein: CASSSRQAISPLHF. Variable domain in full (rest from reference TRBV18 and TRBJ1-6): NAGVMQNPRHLVRRRGQEARLRCSPMKGHSHVYWYRQLPEEGLKFMVYLQKENIIDESGMPKERFSAEFPKEGPSILRIQQVVRGDSAAYFCASSSRQAISPLHFGNGTRLTVT.

The chain employs TRBV3-1 and TRBJ2-7; D possibly corresponds to TRBD1 (6 bases). Germline V gives CDR1 LGHDT, CDR2 YNNKEL (reference sequence). CDR3 length equals 13 residues. Trimming left V 3 bases short and J 4 bases short, with 10 bases between. CDR3 bases: TGTGCCAGCAGCCACGCCAGGGGATACGAGCAGTACTTC. Residues: CASSHARGYEQYF.

Only a few counts were recorded for this clonotype. V usage is TRBV12-3 or TRBV12-4 and J usage is TRBJ1-5; no clear D. The CDR3 is made up of 15 amino acids. V was pared by 3 bases and J by 1 base, with 10 bases between. The CDR3 DNA reads as TGTGCCAGCAGTTTGAGGCAGAGAAGCAATCAGCCCCAGCATTTT. Its protein is CASSLRQRSNQPQHF.

There are many counts of this clonotype. The J gene is TRBJ1-1, the V gene TRBV12-3 or TRBV12-4, with TRBD1 identical over 9 bases. The CDR3 covers 14 residues. The V gene end was trimmed by 6 bases and the J gene end by 1 base; junction bases not matched to a gene: 3. CDR3 region: CASSPTGGNTEAFF. In DNA form, the CDR3 reads TGTGCCAGCAGCCCGACAGGGGGGAACACTGAAGCTTTCTTT.

In its sample, this clonotype was seen a few times. This chain's CDR3 is CSVAGTTSTTQYF. The CDR3 bases are TGCAGCGTCGCCGGGACTACCTCTACAACCCAGTACTTC. This chain joins TRBV29-1 and TRBJ2-5; 7 bases match TRBD2. This CDR3 comprises 13 residues. The V gene's germline CDR1 is SQVTM and CDR2 ANQGSEA. Trimming cost V 6 bases and J 8 bases; bases outside gene matches: 12.

In its sample, this clonotype was seen a few times. The rearrangement joins TRBV29-1 to TRBJ2-5; the D gene is possibly TRBD2 (5 bases). Germline values: CDR1 SQVTM, CDR2 ANQGSEA. The CDR3 has 13 residues. The ends were cut back, 6 bases at V and 4 bases at J, with 15 bases in the middle. CDR3 sequence reads: CSVAPWGVETQYF. As DNA, the CDR3 is TGCAGCGTGGCCCCATGGGGAGTAGAGACCCAGTACTTC.

CDR3 sequence (DNA): TGTGCCTGGAGTGGGGGGCAGGGGGACCAGCCCCAGCATTTT. Protein: CAWSGGQGDQPQHF. The V and J genes are TRBV30 and TRBJ1-5; 7 bases agree with TRBD1. The CDR3 is 14 amino acids. V trimming: 1 base; J trimming: 7 bases; junction bases outside the gene matches: 7. Germline V CDR1 and CDR2: GTSNPN, SVGIG (reference sequence).

The chain links TRBV7-9 to TRBJ2-1, with a weak D call TRBD1 (6 bases). The length of the CDR3 is 13 residues. In germline, CDR1 is SEHNR, CDR2 FQNEAQ (reference sequence). V was pared by 5 bases and J by 9 bases, with 14 bases between. The chain's CDR3 is CASSAGTTGEQFF. In nucleotides, the CDR3 is TGTGCCAGCAGCGCCGGGACAACGGGTGAGCAGTTCTTC.

V usage is TRBV29-1 and J usage is TRBJ2-7; D unresolved. The V gene's germline CDR1 is SQVTM and CDR2 ANQGSEA. The CDR3 has 12 residues. V dropped 4 bases and J dropped 6 bases, with 13 bases sitting between them. The DNA for the CDR3 is TGCAGCGTTGTTGAAGTTACGGCCGAGCAGTACTTC. It translates to CSVVEVTAEQYF.

The gene calls are TRBV5-5 and TRBJ1-4; 8 bases agree with TRBD1. Germline V gene sequence: CDR1 SGHKS, CDR2 YYEKEE (reference sequence). Trimming at V came to 4 bases and at J to 8 bases, leaving 7 bases not matched to a gene. The CDR3 sequence is 14 residues long. CDR3 sequence reads: CASSPPGTGEKLFF. The CDR3 DNA follows: TGTGCCAGCAGCCCGCCCGGGACAGGAGAAAAACTGTTTTTT.

This clonotype was detected only a few times. The rearrangement joins TRBV5-4 to TRBJ2-3; 11 nucleotides agree with TRBD1. Germline CDR1 SGHNT, CDR2 YYREEE (reference sequence). V lost 7 bases to trimming and J lost 3 bases; unmatched junction nucleotides: 1. The CDR3 extends over 13 amino acids. The CDR3 sequence is CASGQGATDTQYF. In DNA, the CDR3 is TGTGCCAGCGGACAGGGGGCAACAGATACGCAGTATTTT.

This clonotype occurred a few times. The chain links TRBV30 to TRBJ1-5, with TRBD1 matching 7 bases. This CDR3 has 13 amino acids. Trimming removed 6 bases from V and 4 bases from J; junction bases left unmatched: 6. CDR1 is GTSNPN, CDR2 SVGIG, per germline (reference sequence). The CDR3 protein is CACSRDRNQPQHF. Here the CDR3 DNA reads TGTGCCTGCTCCCGGGACAGAAATCAGCCCCAGCATTTT.

The chain combines TRBV20-1 with TRBJ2-2, with 11 nucleotides matching TRBD2. The V segment lost 4 bases and the J segment 7 bases; nucleotides outside the gene matches: 8. CDR3 length equals 15 residues. The germline gives CDR1 DFQATT, CDR2 SNEGSKA (reference sequence). Written as DNA, the CDR3 is TGCAGTGCTAAACTAGCGGGAGTTCGGGGCGGGGAGCTGTTTTTT. This codes for CSAKLAGVRGGELFF.

The V and J genes are TRBV20-1 and TRBJ2-3; possibly TRBD2 for D (5 bases). Trimming pared 7 bases from V and 4 bases from J, leaving 18 bases between. Germline V gene data show CDR1 as DFQATT and CDR2 as SNEGSKA (reference sequence). The CDR3 consists of 14 residues. This CDR3 reads CSDVAQLGADTQYF. The CDR3, as DNA: TGCAGTGACGTAGCGCAACTGGGCGCAGATACGCAGTATTTT.

CDR3 nucleotide sequence: TGCAGTGCTAGTCGTGACTATGGCTACACCTTC. Amino acid sequence: CSASRDYGYTF. J is TRBJ1-2 and V is TRBV20-1; D ambiguous. The CDR3 is 11 residues long. Trimming pared 3 bases from V and 3 bases from J, leaving 5 bases between. The germline V gene encodes CDR1 DFQATT and CDR2 SNEGSKA (reference sequence).

This clonotype showed up just a few times. The chain recombines TRBV9 with TRBJ2-1, with TRBD1 as a possible D gene (8 bases). Trimming pared 0 bases from V and 6 bases from J, leaving 19 bases between. This CDR3 has 17 amino acids. Looked up from germline, CDR1 is SGDLS and CDR2 is YYNGEE. Written as DNA, the CDR3 is TGTGCCAGCAGCGTAGCCTTCGGACAGGGAGGGGGCAATGAGCAGTTCTTC. Translation: CASSVAFGQGGGNEQFF. Full variable domain (remainder filled in from reference TRBV9 and TRBJ2-1): DSGVTQTPKHLITATGQRVTLRCSPRSGDLSVYWYQQSLDQGLQFLIQYYNGEERAKGNILERFSAQQFPDLHSELNLSSLELGDSALYFCASSVAFGQGGGNEQFFGPGTRLTVL.

This clonotype was found a few times. J is TRBJ1-5 and V is TRBV25-1; 8 bases align to TRBD1. The CDR3 loop spans 13 amino acids. The J segment lost 6 bases and the V segment lost 3 bases, leaving 1 base of the junction unmatched. Germline V gene sequence: CDR1 MGHDK, CDR2 SYGVNS. The DNA of the CDR3 is TGTGCCAGCAGTGAGACAGGGGCTCAGCCCCAGCATTTT. It specifies CASSETGAQPQHF.